These 30 T cell receptor beta chains share one sample of origin, sequenced in a study of T cells expressing NK-cell markers. TCRdb derives one entry per CDR3 protein from the 5' RACE reads, leaving out DNA. The sample data list 400,000 or so distinct CDR3 sequences. Input material: blood T cells: a sorted CD56 or NKG2C T cell subset, CD4+ or CD8+ T cells, or bulk PBMC T cells (not recorded which). These receptors were collected from a woman in her 50s in good health.

The V gene is TRBV2, the J gene TRBJ1-3; TCRdb's assignment of TRBD1 cannot be checked, as there is no DNA. Germline V gene data show CDR1 as SNHLY and CDR2 as FYNNEI. The CDR3 has 12 amino acids. This CDR3 is CASTGRADTIYF.

The chain carries TRBV6-6 and TRBJ2-7; the D call of TRBD1 rests on TCRdb alone, since no DNA is present to check it. CDR1 and CDR2 (germline): MNHNY, SVGAGI (reference sequence). CDR3 length equals 12 residues. CDR3: CASTEGEYEQYF.

V gene TRBV7-9 combines with J gene TRBJ2-1; TCRdb selects TRBD2, and the lack of DNA leaves this call unchecked. Per the germline V gene, CDR1 is SEHNR and CDR2 is FQNEAQ (reference sequence). CDR3 length: 19 amino acids. The CDR3: CASSGGTSGRGVSYNEQFF.

V usage is TRBV29-1 and J usage is TRBJ2-1; the TRBD1 assignment by TCRdb is unverifiable without DNA. The V gene's germline CDR1 is SQVTM and CDR2 ANQGSEA. The length of the CDR3 is 14 residues. The CDR3 reads CSVGPGVFLDEQFF.

V usage is TRBV4-1 and J usage is TRBJ2-3. The CDR3 extends over 16 amino acids. The germline V gene has CDR1 MGHRA and CDR2 YSYEKL. CDR3 residues: CASSQDTLASTDTQYF.

The CDR3 sequence: CASSPKNEQFF. The J gene is TRBJ2-1, the V gene TRBV12-3 or TRBV12-4. The CDR3 runs to 11 residues.

The gene calls are TRBV5-1 and TRBJ2-2; TCRdb gives TRBD2 as the D gene, but with no DNA this cannot be confirmed. This CDR3 is built from 17 residues. The germline V gene encodes CDR1 SGHRS and CDR2 YFSETQ. The CDR3 sequence is CASSFRLAGGTTGELFF.

This chain connects TRBV20-1 to TRBJ2-1; absent DNA, TCRdb's TRBD1 call cannot be checked. This CDR3 is 11 amino acids long. Germline V CDR1 and CDR2: DFQATT, SNEGSKA (reference sequence). The CDR3 protein is CSAYRDNEQFF.

The V call is TRBV5-1, the J call TRBJ2-4; TCRdb's D gene call, TRBD1, goes unchecked for lack of DNA. This CDR3 comprises 15 residues. From germline, CDR1 is SGHRS and CDR2 YFSETQ. The CDR3 loop is CASTPGDRGQNIQYF.

The V call is TRBV5-1, the J call TRBJ2-7; TCRdb picks TRBD2, but there is no DNA to check that call. CDR1 SGHRS and CDR2 YFSETQ come from the germline V gene. This CDR3 contains 15 residues. The CDR3 loop reads CASSLGSSANYEQYF.

The gene calls are TRBV10-3 and TRBJ1-1; TCRdb's D call, TRBD1, is unchecked because there is no DNA. Germline CDR1 and CDR2: ENHRY and SYGVKD. The CDR3 has 13 amino acids. The CDR3 loop is CAIGAGLTTEAFF.

The chain uses TRBV28 and TRBJ2-3; the D gene TCRdb calls, TRBD1, cannot be checked with no DNA. Germline lookup yields CDR1 MDHEN and CDR2 SYDVKM. CDR3 length: 14 amino acids. CDR3 protein: CASSRNPWPDTQYF. Full variable domain (remainder filled in from reference TRBV28 and TRBJ2-3): DVKVTQSSRYLVKRTGEKVFLECVQDMDHENMFWYRQDPGLGLRLIYFSYDVKMKEKGDIPEGYSVSREKKERFSLILESASTNQTSMYLCASSRNPWPDTQYFGPGTRLTVL.

This sequence joins TRBV28 and TRBJ2-3; as DNA is missing, the TRBD2 call by TCRdb cannot be tested. The CDR3 runs 14 residues. The germline CDR1 and CDR2 sequences are MDHEN and SYDVKM. The CDR3 here is CASKSTQGPDTQYF.

This chain joins TRBV30 and TRBJ1-2; TCRdb's D call of TRBD1 is untestable without DNA. Germline V lookup: CDR1 GTSNPN, CDR2 SVGIG (reference sequence). CDR3 length: 12 amino acids. CDR3 amino acids: CANRGPNYGYTF.

This CDR3 reads CASSQDPRQGGVDTQYF. The chain has TRBV4-1 and TRBJ2-3; TCRdb picks TRBD1, but there is no DNA to check that call. The CDR3 sequence is 17 residues long. CDR1 and CDR2 from the germline V gene are MGHRA and YSYEKL.

V is TRBV12-3 or TRBV12-4 and J is TRBJ1-2; absent DNA, TCRdb's TRBD1 call cannot be checked. The CDR3 covers 15 residues. The chain's CDR3 is CASSLAGVRPFGYTF.

J is TRBJ2-3 and V is TRBV7-2; TCRdb designates TRBD2, a call that cannot be tested without DNA. CDR1 is SGHTA, CDR2 FQGNSA, per germline. The CDR3 totals 17 residues. The CDR3 region is CASSSPRSGRLEDTQYF.

The chain employs TRBV20-1 and TRBJ1-2; TCRdb names TRBD1, which stays unverified in the absence of DNA. From germline, CDR1 is DFQATT and CDR2 SNEGSKA (reference sequence). The CDR3 is 16 residues long. The CDR3 spells CSASPTGAEGLYGYTF.

The V gene is TRBV14, the J gene TRBJ2-5; no DNA is available, so the TRBD1 call from TCRdb remains unchecked. The V gene's germline CDR1 is SGHDN and CDR2 FVKESK. This CDR3 is built from 14 residues. The CDR3 loop is CASSPQTGQETQYF. The complete variable domain, with remaining parts taken from reference TRBV14 and TRBJ2-5, reads EAGVTQFPSHSVIEKGQTVTLRCDPISGHDNLYWYRRVMGKEIKFLLHFVKESKQDESGMPNNRFLAERTGGTYSTLKVQPAELEDSGVYFCASSPQTGQETQYFGPGTRLLVL.

This chain joins TRBV6-5 and TRBJ1-2. Germline V gene data show CDR1 as MNHEY and CDR2 as SVGAGI. The CDR3 runs to 11 residues. The CDR3 loop is CASSPVYGYTF.

The chain recombines TRBV20-1 with TRBJ2-4; absent DNA, TCRdb's TRBD1 call cannot be checked. Germline V CDR1 and CDR2: DFQATT, SNEGSKA (reference sequence). CDR3 length equals 15 residues. The CDR3: CSARDPGPGANIQYF.

This sequence joins TRBV11-3 and TRBJ1-2; TCRdb designates TRBD1, a call that cannot be tested without DNA. The CDR3 runs to 15 residues. The germline V gene has CDR1 SGHNT and CDR2 YENEEA. The CDR3 is CASSPGTGSNYGYTF.

The rearrangement links TRBV24-1 to TRBJ2-1; TCRdb proposes TRBD1, but this gene call is untestable without DNA. Germline V CDR1 and CDR2: KGHDR, SFDVKD. This CDR3 is 17 amino acids long. CDR3 residues: CATSRSTDSYSYNEQFF.

This chain's CDR3 is CASSQVSLAGLKNIQYF. The chain joins TRBV3-1 to TRBJ2-4; without DNA, the TCRdb call of TRBD2 cannot be checked. CDR3 size: 17 residues. CDR1 and CDR2 (germline): LGHDT, YNNKEL (reference sequence).

CDR3: CASSRSTGVSTEAFF. This sequence joins TRBV3-1 and TRBJ1-1; lacking DNA, the TRBD1 call made by TCRdb goes unchecked. The germline CDR1 and CDR2 sequences are LGHDT and YNNKEL (reference sequence). The CDR3 extends over 15 amino acids. Filled out from reference TRBV3-1 and TRBJ1-1, the complete variable domain reads DTAVSQTPKYLVTQMGNDKSIKCEQNLGHDTMYWYKQDSKKFLKIMFSYNNKELIINETVPNRFSPKSPDKAHLNLHINSLELGDSAVYFCASSRSTGVSTEAFFGQGTRLTVV.

The J gene is TRBJ1-6, the V gene TRBV10-3. The CDR3 length is 17 residues. Germline V CDR1 and CDR2: ENHRY, SYGVKD. CDR3 region: CAISVSARGTENSPLHF.

The rearrangement uses TRBV25-1 and TRBJ2-6. Per the germline V gene, CDR1 is MGHDK and CDR2 is SYGVNS. The CDR3 contains 16 residues. Here the CDR3 reads CASSVPPASGANVLTF.

This chain joins TRBV2 and TRBJ2-1; the TCRdb call, TRBD2, lacks DNA for checking. The length of the CDR3 is 13 residues. Germline values: CDR1 SNHLY, CDR2 FYNNEI. CDR3 sequence: CASSTNRAPEQFF.

The chain carries TRBV4-2 and TRBJ2-1; TCRdb gives TRBD2 as the D gene, but with no DNA this cannot be confirmed. Looked up from germline, CDR1 is LGHNA and CDR2 is YNFKEQ. The CDR3 has 14 amino acids. CDR3 in amino acids: CASSLAGGFSEQFF.

The chain recombines TRBV24-1 with TRBJ1-2. The CDR3 has 15 residues. Germline V gene data show CDR1 as KGHDR and CDR2 as SFDVKD. CDR3 sequence reads: CATSDRTGPIRGYTF.